This TCR beta chain was found in a study of T-cell reconstitution after alpha-beta-depleted transplantation in children. The sample holds many counts of this clonotype. Its antigen remains unknown. Preparation of the TCRbeta library used unique molecular identifiers. MiXCR, applied by TCRdb to the PCR reads, yields one record per CDR3 protein. The data contain nearly 250,000 distinct CDR3 sequences, approximately 8% of them singletons. Study results and caveats: Several hundred rapidly expanded clones from non-depleted graft cells reportedly supplied alpha-beta T cells about two months post-transplant. Most T-cell counts and diversity one year after the transplant came from T cells that were newly produced. From surviving recipient T cells and thymic progenitors came the high day-60 TCRbeta diversity observed in some patients.

This CDR3 has 14 amino acids. CDR1 and CDR2 (germline): SQVTM, ANQGSEA. J gave up 4 bases and V 1 base, and 5 bases lay outside the gene matches. The sequence came from a male patient aged 5 to 17 who had a stem cell transplant for acute lymphoblastic leukemia, so the T cells may come from the graft donor. The gene calls are TRBV29-1 and TRBJ2-7, with 9 nucleotides matching TRBD1. The sample here was PBMCs, mostly from graft donor cells, taken 180 days after TCRalphabeta/CD19-depleted stem cell transplant. The CDR3 DNA reads as TGCAGCGTTGAAGGAGGGGACAGGGCATACGAGCAGTACTTC. As protein: CSVEGGDRAYEQYF.